The clone carrying this T cell receptor (beta chain) was recorded once. Its antigen is still unknown. Time point of the sample: blood 4 weeks post-SBRT, at nephrectomy. Treatment defined: 15 Gy SBRT to primary tumor, nephrectomy 4 weeks later. Nephrectomy followed 15 Gy stereotactic body radiation by 4 weeks. Blood was sampled at baseline, 2 weeks and 4 weeks after SBRT. In germline, CDR1 is SEHNR, CDR2 FQNEAQ (reference sequence). CDR3 length: 14 amino acids. The V end lost 1 base, the J end lost 8 bases, and 14 bases lay between the germline ends. These data come from a study of radiation and T cells in renal cell carcinoma. Study results and caveats: Top tumor clonotypes rose in blood 2 weeks post-radiation, then contracted. Without pretreatment biopsies, baseline tumor clonotype presence was undetermined.

The protocol was immunoSEQ multiplex PCR, while the TCRdb copy is restricted to in-frame clones and leaves out a portion. The sample carries around 100,000 clones, 65% to 90% recorded once. The J gene is TRBJ1-2, the V gene TRBV7-9; D possibly corresponds to TRBD1 (6 bases). This sequence was found in a man aged 55 to 69 with renal cell carcinoma. The material was blood, obtained from a patient whose treatment included radiotherapy and nephrectomy. For the CDR3, the DNA is TGTGCCAGCAGCTTAGGTACCGGCGGGGGCGGCTACACCTTC. Translated, it gives CASSLGTGGGGYTF.